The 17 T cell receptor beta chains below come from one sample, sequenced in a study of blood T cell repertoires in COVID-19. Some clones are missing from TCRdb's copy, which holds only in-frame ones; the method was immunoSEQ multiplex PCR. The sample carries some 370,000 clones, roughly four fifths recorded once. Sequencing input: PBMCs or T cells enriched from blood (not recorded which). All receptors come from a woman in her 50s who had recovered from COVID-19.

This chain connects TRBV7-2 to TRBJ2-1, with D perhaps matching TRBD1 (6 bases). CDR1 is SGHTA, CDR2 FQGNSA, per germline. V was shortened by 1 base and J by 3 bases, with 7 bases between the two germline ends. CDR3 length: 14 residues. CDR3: CASSLGTVYNEQFF. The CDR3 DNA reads TGTGCCAGCAGCTTAGGGACAGTCTACAATGAGCAGTTCTTC.

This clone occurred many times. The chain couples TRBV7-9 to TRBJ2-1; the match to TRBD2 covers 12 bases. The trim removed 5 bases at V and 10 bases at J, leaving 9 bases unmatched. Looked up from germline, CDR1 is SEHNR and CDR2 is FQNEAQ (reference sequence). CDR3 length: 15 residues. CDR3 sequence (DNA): TGTGCCAGCAGCGCGACTAGCGGGAGCCTAGGGGAGCAGTTCTTC. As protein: CASSATSGSLGEQFF. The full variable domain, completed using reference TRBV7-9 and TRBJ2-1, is DTGVSQNPRHKITKRGQNVTFRCDPISEHNRLYWYRQTLGQGPEFLTYFQNEAQLEKSRLLSDRFSAERPKGSFSTLEIQRTEQGDSAMYLCASSATSGSLGEQFFGPGTRLTVL.

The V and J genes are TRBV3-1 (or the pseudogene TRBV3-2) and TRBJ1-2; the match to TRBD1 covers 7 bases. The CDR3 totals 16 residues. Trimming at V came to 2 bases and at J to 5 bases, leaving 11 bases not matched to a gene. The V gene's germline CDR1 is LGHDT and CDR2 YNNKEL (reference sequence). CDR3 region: CASSQLPTGVAYGYTF. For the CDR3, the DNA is TGTGCCAGCAGCCAACTACCAACAGGGGTGGCTTATGGCTACACCTTC.

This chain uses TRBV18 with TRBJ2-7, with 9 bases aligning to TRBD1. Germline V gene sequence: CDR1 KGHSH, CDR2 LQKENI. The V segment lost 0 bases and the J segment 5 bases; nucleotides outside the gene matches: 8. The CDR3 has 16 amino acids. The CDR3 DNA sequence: TGTGCCAGCTCACCACCTGTTGGGACAGGGCAGGACGAGCAGTACTTC. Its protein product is CASSPPVGTGQDEQYF.

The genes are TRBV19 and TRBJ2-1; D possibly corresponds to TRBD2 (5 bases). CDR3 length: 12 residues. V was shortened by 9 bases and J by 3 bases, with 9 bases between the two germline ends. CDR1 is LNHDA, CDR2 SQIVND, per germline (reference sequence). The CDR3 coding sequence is TGTGCCAGCGGGGAGCGCTACAATGAGCAGTTCTTC. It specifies CASGERYNEQFF.

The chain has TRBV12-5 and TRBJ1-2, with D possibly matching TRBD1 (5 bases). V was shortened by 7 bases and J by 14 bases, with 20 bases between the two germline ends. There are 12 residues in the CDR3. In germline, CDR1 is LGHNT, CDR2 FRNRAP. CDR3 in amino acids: CASDPGPGVGTF. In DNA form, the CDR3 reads TGTGCTAGTGACCCGGGACCGGGGGTGGGAACCTTC.

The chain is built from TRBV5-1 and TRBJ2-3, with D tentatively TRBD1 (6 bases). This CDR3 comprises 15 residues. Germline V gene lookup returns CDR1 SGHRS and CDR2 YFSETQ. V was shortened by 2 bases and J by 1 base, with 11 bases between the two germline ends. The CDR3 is CASSLQGLGTDTQYF. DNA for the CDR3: TGCGCCAGCAGCTTACAGGGATTAGGCACAGATACGCAGTATTTT.

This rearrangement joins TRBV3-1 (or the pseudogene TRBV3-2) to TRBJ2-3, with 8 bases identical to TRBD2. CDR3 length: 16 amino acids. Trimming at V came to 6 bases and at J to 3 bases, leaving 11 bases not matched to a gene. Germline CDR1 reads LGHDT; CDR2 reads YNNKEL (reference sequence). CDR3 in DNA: TGTGCCAGCAGTCTTCAAACGGGACTAGGAACAGATACGCAGTATTTT. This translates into CASSLQTGLGTDTQYF.

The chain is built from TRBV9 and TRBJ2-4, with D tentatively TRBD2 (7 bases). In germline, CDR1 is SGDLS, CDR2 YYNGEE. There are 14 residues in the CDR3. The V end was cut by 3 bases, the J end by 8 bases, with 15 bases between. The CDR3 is CASSGRREGDIQYF. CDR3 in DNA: TGTGCCAGCAGCGGCAGGAGGGAGGGGGACATTCAGTACTTC.

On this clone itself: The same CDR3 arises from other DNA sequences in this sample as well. The CDR3 sequence is CASSLQGNTGELFF. The CDR3 nucleotides read TGTGCCAGCAGTTTACAGGGGAACACCGGGGAGCTGTTTTTT. The V call is TRBV6-2 or TRBV6-3, the J call TRBJ2-2; the D gene is possibly TRBD1 (6 bases). From germline, CDR1 is MNHEY and CDR2 SVGEGT. This CDR3 comprises 14 residues. V shed 4 bases and J shed 1 base, with 7 bases lying between them.

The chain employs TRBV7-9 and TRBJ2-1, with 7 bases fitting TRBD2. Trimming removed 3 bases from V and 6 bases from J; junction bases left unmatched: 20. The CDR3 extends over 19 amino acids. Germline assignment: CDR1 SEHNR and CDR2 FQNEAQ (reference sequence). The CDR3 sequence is CASSLFDYISAGRSNEQFF. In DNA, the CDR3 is TGTGCCAGCAGCTTGTTTGACTACATTTCAGCGGGGAGGAGCAATGAGCAGTTCTTC.

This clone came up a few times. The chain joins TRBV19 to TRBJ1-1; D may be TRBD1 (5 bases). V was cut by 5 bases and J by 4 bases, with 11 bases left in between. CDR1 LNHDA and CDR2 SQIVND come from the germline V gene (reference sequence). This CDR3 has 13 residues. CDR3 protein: CASSDSLSTEAFF. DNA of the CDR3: TGTGCCAGTAGTGACAGTCTATCCACTGAAGCTTTCTTT.

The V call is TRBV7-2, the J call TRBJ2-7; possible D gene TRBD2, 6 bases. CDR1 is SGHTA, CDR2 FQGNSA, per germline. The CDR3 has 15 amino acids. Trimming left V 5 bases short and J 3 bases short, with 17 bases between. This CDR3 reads CASSGNGRANYEQYF. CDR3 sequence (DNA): TGTGCCAGCAGCGGAAACGGGAGAGCGAACTACGAGCAGTACTTC. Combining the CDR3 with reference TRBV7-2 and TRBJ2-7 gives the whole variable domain GAGVSQSPSNKVTEKGKDVELRCDPISGHTALYWYRQSLGQGLEFLIYFQGNSAPDKSGLPSDRFSAERTGGSVSTLTIQRTQQEDSAVYLCASSGNGRANYEQYFGPGTRLTVT.

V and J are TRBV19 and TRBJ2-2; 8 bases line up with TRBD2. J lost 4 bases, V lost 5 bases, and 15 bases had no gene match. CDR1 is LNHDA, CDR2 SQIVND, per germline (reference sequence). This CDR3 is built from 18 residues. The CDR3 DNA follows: TGTGCCAGTAGTTTGTTAGCGGGGACTTCTTGGAGCACCGGGGAGCTGTTTTTT. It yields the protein CASSLLAGTSWSTGELFF.

The CDR3 region has the DNA TGTGCCAGCAGTCCCAGAGTTGGGGAGTATGAGCAGTTCTTC. This translates into CASSPRVGEYEQFF. The chain couples TRBV7-2 to TRBJ2-1, with D possibly matching TRBD2 (5 bases). Trimming took off 6 bases at V and 8 bases at J, with 17 bases between the two ends. CDR3 length equals 14 residues. Germline CDR1 is SGHTA and CDR2 is FQGNSA.

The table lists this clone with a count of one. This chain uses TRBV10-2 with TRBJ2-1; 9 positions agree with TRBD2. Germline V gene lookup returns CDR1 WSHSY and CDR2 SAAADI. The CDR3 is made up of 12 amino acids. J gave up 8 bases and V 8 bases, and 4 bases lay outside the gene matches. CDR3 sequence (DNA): TGCGCCAGCTCCGGGACTAGCTATGAGCAGTTCTTC. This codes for CASSGTSYEQFF.

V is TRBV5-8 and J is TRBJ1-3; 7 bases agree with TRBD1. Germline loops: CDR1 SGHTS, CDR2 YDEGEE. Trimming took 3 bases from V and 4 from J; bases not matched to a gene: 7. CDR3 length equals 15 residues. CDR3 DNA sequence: TGTGCCAGCAGCTCGACAGGGATTTTCGGAAACACCATATATTTT. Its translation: CASSSTGIFGNTIYF.